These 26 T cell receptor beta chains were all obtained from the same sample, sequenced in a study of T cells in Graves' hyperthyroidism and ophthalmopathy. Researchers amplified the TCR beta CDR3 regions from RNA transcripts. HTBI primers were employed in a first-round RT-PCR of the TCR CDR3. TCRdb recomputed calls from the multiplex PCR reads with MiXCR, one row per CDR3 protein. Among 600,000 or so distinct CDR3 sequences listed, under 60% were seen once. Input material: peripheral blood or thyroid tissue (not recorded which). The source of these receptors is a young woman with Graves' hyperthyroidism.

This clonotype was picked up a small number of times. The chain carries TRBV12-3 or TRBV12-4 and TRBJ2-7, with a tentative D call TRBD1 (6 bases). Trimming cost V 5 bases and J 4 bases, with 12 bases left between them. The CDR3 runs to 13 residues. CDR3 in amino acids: CASSGRRGYEQYF. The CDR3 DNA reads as TGTGCCAGCAGTGGAAGAAGGGGGTACGAGCAGTACTTC.

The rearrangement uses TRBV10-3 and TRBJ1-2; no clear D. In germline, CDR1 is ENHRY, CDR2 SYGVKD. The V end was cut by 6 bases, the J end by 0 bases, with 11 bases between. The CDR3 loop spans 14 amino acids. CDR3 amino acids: CAIRKELTNYGYTF. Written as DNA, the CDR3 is TGTGCCATCAGAAAGGAGTTAACTAACTATGGCTACACCTTC.

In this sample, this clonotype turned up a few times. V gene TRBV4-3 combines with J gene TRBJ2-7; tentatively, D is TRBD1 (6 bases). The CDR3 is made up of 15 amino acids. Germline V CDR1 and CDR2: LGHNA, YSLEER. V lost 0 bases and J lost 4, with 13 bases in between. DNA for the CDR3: TGCGCCAGCAGCCAAGAACGACAGGCCCAGTACGAGCAGTACTTC. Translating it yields CASSQERQAQYEQYF.

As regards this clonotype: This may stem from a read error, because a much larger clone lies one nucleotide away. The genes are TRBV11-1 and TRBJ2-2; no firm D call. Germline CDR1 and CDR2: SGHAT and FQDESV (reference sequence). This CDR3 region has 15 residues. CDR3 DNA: TGTGCCAGCAGCTCCTTCGCTGCCAACACCGAGGAGCTGTTTTTT. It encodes CASSSFAANTEELFF.

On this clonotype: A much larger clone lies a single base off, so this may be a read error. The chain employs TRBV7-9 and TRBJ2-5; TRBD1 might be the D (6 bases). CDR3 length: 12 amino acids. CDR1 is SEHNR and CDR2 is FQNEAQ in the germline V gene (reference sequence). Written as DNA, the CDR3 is TGTGCCAGCAGGGACAGTATAGAGGCCCAGTACTTC. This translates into CASRDSIEAQYF.

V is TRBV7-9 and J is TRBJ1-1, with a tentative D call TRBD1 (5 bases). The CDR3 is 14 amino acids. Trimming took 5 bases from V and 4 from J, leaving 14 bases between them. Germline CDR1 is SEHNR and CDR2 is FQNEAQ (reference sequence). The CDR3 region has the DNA TGTGCCAGCAGCCAAGATGGCGGGACCACTGAAGCTTTCTTT. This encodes CASSQDGGTTEAFF.

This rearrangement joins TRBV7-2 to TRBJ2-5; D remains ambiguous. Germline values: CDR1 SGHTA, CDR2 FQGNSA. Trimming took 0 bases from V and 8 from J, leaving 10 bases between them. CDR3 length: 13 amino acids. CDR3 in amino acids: CASSLATENTQYF. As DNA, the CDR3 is TGTGCCAGCAGCTTAGCGACCGAAAATACCCAGTACTTC. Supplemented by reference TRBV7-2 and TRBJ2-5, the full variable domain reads GAGVSQSPSNKVTEKGKDVELRCDPISGHTALYWYRQSLGQGLEFLIYFQGNSAPDKSGLPSDRFSAERTGGSVSTLTIQRTQQEDSAVYLCASSLATENTQYFGPGTRLLVL.

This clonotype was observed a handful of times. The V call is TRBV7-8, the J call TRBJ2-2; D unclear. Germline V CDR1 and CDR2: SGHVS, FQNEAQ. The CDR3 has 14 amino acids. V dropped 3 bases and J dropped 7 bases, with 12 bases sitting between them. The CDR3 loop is CASSFVTPGGELFF. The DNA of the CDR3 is TGTGCCAGCAGCTTTGTAACCCCGGGCGGGGAGCTGTTTTTT.

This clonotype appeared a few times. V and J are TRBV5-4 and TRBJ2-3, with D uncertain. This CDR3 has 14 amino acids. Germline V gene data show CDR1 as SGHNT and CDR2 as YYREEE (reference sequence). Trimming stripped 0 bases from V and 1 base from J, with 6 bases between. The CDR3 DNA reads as TGTGCCAGCAGCTTGGCCCTCCGCACAGATACGCAGTATTTT. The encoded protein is CASSLALRTDTQYF. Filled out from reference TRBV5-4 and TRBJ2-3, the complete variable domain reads ETGVTQSPTHLIKTRGQQVTLRCSSQSGHNTVSWYQQALGQGPQFIFQYYREEENGRGNFPPRFSGLQFPNYSSELNVNALELDDSALYLCASSLALRTDTQYFGPGTRLTVL.

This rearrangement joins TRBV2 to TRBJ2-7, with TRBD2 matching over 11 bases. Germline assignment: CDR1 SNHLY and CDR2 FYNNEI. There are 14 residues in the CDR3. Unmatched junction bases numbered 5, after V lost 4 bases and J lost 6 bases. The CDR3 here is CASSVAGGPFEQYF. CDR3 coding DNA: TGTGCCAGCAGTGTAGCGGGAGGGCCGTTCGAGCAGTACTTC. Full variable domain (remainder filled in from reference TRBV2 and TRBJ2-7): EPEVTQTPSHQVTQMGQEVILRCVPISNHLYFYWYRQILGQKVEFLVSFYNNEISEKSEIFDDQFSVERPDGSNFTLKIRSTKLEDSAMYFCASSVAGGPFEQYFGPGTRLTVT.

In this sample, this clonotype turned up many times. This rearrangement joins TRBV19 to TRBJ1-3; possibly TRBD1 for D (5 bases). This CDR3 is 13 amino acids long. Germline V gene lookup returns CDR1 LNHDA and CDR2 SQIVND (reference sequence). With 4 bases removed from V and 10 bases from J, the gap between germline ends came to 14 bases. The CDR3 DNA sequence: TGTGCCAGTAGTAGGACATCGGCCGATACCATATATTTT. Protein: CASSRTSADTIYF.

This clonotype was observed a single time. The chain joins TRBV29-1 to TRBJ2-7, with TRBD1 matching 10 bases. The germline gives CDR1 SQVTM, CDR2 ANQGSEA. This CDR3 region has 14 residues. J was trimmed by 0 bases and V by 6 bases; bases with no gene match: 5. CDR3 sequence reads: CSVAGTGASYEQYF. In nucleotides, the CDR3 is TGCAGCGTGGCCGGGACAGGGGCCTCCTACGAGCAGTACTTC.

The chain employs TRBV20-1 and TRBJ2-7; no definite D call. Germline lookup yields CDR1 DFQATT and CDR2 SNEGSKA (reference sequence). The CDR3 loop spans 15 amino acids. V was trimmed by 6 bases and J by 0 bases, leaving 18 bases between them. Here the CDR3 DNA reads TGCAGTGCCATCCCAGTGACTGCAGACTCCTACGAGCAGTACTTC. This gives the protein CSAIPVTADSYEQYF.

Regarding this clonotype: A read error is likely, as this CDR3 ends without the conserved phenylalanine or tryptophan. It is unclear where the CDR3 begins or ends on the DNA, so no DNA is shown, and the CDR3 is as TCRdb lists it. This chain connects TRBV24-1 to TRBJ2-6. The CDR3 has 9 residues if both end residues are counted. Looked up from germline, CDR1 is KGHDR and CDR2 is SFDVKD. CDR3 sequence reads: CATSDAGTS.

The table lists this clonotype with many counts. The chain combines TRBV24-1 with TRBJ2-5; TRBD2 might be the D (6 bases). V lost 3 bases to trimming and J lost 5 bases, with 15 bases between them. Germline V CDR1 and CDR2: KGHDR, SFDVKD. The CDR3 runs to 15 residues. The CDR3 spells CATSDPGLGPETQYF. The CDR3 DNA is TGTGCCACCAGTGATCCGGGACTCGGTCCGGAGACCCAGTACTTC.

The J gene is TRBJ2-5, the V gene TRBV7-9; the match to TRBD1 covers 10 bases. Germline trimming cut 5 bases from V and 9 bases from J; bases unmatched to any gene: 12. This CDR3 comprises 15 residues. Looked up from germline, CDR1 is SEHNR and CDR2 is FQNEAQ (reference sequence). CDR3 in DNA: TGTGCCAGCAGCCCCGGGACAGGGGCAGGTCAGCCCCAGTACTTC. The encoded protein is CASSPGTGAGQPQYF.

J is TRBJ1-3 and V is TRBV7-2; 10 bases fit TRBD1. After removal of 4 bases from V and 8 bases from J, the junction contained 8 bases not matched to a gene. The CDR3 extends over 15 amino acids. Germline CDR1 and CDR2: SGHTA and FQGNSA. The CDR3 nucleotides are TGTGCCAGCAGCTGGGACAGGGGATATGGCTACACCATATATTTT. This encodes CASSWDRGYGYTIYF.

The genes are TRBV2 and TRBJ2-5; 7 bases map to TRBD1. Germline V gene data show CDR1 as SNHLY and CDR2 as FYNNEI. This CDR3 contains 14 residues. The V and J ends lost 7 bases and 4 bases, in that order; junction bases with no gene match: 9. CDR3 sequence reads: CASTQQGRSETQYF. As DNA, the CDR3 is TGTGCCAGCACCCAACAGGGGCGCTCAGAGACCCAGTACTTC.

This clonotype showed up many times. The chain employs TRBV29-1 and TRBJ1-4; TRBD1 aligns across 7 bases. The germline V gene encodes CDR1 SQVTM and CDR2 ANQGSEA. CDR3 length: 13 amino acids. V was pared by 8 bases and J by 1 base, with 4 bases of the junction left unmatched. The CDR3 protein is CSFRQGTNEKLFF. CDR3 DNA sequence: TGCAGCTTTCGACAGGGAACTAATGAAAAACTGTTTTTT.

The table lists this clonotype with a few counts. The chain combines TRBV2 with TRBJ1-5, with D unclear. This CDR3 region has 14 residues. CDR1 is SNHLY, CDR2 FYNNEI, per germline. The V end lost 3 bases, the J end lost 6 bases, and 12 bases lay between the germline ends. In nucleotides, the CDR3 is TGTGCCAGCAGTGATTGGGGATCGACTCAGCCCCAGCATTTT. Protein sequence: CASSDWGSTQPQHF.

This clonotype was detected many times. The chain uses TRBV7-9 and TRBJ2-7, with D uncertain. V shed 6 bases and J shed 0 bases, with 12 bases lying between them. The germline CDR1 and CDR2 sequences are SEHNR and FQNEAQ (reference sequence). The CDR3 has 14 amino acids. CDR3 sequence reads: CASSPEGLSYEQYF. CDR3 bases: TGTGCCAGCAGTCCCGAAGGCCTCTCCTACGAGCAGTACTTC.

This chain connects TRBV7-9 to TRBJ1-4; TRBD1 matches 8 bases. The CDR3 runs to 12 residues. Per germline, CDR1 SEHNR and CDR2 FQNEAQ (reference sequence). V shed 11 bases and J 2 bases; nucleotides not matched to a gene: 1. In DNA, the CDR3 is TGTGCCTGGACAGGGACTAATGAAAAACTGTTTTTT. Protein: CAWTGTNEKLFF.

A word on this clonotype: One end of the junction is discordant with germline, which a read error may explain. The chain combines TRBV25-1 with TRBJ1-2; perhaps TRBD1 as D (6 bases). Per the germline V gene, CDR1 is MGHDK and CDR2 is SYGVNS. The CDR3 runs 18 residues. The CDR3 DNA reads TGCGCCAGCAGCCAAGATTCGGCAGGGGAATGGGGGGTTCGTAGCTACACCTTC. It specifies CASSQDSAGEWGVRSYTF.

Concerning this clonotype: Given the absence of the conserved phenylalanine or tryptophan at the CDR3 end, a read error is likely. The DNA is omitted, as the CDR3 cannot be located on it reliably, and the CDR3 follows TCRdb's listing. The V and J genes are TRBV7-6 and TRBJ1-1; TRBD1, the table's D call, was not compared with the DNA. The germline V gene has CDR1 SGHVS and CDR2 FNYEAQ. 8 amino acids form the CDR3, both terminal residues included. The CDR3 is CASSDAGP.

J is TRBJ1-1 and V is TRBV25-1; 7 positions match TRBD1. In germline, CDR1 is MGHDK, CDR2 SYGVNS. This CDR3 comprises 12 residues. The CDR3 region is CATTGTWSEAFF. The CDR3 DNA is TGTGCTACGACAGGGACATGGTCTGAAGCTTTCTTT.

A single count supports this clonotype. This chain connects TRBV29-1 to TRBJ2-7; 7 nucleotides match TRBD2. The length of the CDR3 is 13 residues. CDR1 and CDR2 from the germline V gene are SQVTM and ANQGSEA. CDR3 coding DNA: TGCAGTGCTAGAGGGACTATCCGATACGAGCAGTACTTC. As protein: CSARGTIRYEQYF.